This TCR beta chain was captured by sequencing in a study of OX40 agonist ivuxolimab in advanced cancers. At the level of the study: Partial responses were seen in three patients, one with hepatocellular carcinoma and two with cutaneous melanoma.

This CDR3 is 16 amino acids long. Germline CDR1 and CDR2: SGHRS and YFSETQ. Trimming removed 3 bases at V and 4 bases at J, with 16 bases between. Sequencing was performed with immunoSEQ multiplex PCR; in TCRdb, only in-frame clones are kept and a portion is missing. The repertoire holds around 57,000 clones, with about 79% as singletons. At cycle 4 day 1, cycle 7 day 1, and baseline, blood was sampled. The chain carries TRBV5-1 and TRBJ2-2; possible D gene TRBD1, 6 bases. The specimen was CD4+ or CD8+ T cells sorted from blood, collected in a trial of the OX40 agonist ivuxolimab. The origin of this receptor is an adult with an advanced solid tumor such as melanoma, head and neck, liver or kidney cancer. The CDR3: CASSSKQGSVTGELFF. DNA for the CDR3: TGCGCCAGCAGCTCAAAACAGGGCTCGGTCACCGGGGAGCTGTTTTTT.